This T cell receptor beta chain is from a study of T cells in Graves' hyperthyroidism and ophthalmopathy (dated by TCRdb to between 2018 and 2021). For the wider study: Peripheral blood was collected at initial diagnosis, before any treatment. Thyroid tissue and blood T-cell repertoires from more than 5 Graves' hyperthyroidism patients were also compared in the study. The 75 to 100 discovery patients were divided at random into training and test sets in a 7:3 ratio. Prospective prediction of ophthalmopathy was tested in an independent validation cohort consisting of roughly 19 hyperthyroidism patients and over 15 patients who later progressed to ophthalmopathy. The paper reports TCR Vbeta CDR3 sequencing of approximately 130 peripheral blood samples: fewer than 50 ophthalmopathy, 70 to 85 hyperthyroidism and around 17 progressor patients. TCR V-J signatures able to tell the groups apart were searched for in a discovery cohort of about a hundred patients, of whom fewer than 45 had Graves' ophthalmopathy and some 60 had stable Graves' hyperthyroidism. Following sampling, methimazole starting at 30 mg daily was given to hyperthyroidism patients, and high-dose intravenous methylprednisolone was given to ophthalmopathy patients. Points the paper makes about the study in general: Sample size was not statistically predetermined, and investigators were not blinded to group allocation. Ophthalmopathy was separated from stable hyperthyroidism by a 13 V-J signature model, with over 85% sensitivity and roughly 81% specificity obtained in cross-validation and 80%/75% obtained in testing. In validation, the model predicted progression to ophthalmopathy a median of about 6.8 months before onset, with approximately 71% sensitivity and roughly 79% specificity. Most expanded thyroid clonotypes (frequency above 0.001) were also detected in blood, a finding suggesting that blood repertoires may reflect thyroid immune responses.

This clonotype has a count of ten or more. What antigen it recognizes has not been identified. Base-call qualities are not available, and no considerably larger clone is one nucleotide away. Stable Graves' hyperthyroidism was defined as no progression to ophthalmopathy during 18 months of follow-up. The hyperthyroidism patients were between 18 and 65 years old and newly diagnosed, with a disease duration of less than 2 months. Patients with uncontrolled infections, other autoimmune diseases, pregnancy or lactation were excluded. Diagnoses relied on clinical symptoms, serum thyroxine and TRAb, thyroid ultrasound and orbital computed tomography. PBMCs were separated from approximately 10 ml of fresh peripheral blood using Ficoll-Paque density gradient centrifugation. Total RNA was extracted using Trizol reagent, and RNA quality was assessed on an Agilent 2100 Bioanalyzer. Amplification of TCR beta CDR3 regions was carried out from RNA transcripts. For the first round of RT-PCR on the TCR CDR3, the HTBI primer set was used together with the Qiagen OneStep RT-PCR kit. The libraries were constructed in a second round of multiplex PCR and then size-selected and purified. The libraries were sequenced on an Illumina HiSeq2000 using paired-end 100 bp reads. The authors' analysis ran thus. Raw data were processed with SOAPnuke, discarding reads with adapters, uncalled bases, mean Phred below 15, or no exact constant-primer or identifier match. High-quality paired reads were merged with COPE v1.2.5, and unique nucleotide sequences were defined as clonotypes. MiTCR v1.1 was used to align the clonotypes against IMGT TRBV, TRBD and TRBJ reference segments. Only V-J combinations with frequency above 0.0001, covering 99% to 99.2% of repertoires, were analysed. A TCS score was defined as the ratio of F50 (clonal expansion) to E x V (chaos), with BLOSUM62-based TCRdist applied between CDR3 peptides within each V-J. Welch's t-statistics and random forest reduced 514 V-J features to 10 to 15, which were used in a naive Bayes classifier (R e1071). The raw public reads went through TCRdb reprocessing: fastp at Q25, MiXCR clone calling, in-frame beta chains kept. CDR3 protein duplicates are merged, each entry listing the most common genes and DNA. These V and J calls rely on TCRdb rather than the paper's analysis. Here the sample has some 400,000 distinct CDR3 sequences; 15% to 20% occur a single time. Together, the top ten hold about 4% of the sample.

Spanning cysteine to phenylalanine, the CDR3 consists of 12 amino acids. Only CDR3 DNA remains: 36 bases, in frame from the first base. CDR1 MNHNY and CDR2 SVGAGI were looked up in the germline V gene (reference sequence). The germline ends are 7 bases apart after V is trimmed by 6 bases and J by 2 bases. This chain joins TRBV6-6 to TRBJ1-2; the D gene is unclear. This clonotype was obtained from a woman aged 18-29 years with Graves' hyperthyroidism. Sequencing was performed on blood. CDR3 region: CASSNTNYGYTF. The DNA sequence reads TGTGCCAGCAGCAACACCAACTATGGCTACACCTTC.